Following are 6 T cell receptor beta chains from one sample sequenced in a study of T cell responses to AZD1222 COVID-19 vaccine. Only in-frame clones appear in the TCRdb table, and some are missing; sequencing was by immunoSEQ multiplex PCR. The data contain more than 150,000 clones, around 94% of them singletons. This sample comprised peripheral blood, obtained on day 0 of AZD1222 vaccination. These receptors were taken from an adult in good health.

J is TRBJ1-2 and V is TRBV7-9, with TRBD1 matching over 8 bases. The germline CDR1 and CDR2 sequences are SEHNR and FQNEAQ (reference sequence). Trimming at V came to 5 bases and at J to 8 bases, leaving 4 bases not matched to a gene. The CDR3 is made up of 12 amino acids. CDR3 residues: CASSRDRWGYTF. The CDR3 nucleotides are TGTGCCAGCAGCCGGGACAGGTGGGGCTACACCTTC.

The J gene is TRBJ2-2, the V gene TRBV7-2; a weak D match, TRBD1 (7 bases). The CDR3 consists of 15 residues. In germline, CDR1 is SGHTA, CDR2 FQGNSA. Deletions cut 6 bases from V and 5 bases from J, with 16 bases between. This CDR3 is CASRYRDSGTGELFF. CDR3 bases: TGTGCCAGCAGGTACCGGGACAGCGGGACCGGGGAGCTGTTTTTT.

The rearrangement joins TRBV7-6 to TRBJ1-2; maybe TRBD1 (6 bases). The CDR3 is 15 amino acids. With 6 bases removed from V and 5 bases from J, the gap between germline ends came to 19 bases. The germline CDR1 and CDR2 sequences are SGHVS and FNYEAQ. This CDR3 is CASSSQKDSLYGYTF. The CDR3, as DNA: TGTGCCAGCAGTAGTCAGAAGGACAGCCTATATGGCTACACCTTC.

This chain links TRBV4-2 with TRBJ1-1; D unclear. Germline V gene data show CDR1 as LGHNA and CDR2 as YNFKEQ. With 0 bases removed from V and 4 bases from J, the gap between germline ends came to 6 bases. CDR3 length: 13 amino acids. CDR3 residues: CASSQDVVTEAFF. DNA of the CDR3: TGTGCCAGCAGCCAAGATGTGGTCACTGAAGCTTTCTTT.

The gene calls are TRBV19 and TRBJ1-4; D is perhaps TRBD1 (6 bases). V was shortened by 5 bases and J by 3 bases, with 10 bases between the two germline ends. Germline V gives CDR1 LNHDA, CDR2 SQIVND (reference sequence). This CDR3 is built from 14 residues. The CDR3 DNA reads TGTGCCAGTAGTCCGGACAGCGCTAATGAAAAACTGTTTTTT. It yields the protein CASSPDSANEKLFF.

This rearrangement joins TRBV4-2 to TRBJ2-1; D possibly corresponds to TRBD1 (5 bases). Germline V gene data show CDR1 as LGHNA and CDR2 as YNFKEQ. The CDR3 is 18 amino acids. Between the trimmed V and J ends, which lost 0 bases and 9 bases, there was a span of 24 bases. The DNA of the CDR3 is TGTGCCAGCAGCCAAGACCCCAAGTCAGGGCCTTCCGTTCCTGAGCAGTTCTTC. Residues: CASSQDPKSGPSVPEQFF.